This T cell receptor (beta chain) came from a study of blood T cell repertoires in COVID-19. Repertoires were generated with immunoSEQ multiplex PCR, while TCRdb's copy carries only in-frame clones and drops some. The repertoire consists of 26,000 or so clones, with around 86% occurring once and the leading ten covering roughly 12%. V gave up 2 bases and J gave up 4 bases, with 18 bases separating them. Germline values: CDR1 SGDLS, CDR2 YYNGEE. The CDR3 extends over 16 amino acids. The sample consisted of peripheral blood. The receptor's source is a human donor in a cohort sampled during active COVID-19. The donor label of this sample is uncertain. V gene TRBV9 combines with J gene TRBJ2-5, with D tentatively TRBD2 (6 bases). CDR3 region: CASSVLGGRGLETQYF. The CDR3 nucleotides are TGTGCCAGCAGCGTCTTGGGGGGACGGGGATTAGAGACCCAGTACTTC.